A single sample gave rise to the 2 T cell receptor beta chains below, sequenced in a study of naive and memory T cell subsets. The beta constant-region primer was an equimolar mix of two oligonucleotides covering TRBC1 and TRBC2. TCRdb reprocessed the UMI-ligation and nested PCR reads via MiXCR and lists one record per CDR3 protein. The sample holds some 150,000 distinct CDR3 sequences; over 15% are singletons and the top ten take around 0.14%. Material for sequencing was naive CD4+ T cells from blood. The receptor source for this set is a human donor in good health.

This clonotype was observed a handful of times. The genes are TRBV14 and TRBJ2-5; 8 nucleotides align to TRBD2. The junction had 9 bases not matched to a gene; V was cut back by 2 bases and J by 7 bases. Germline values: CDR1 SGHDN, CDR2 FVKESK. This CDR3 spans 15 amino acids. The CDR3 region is CASSQSSGRGGTQYF. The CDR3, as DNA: TGTGCCAGCAGCCAATCCAGCGGGAGAGGCGGGACCCAGTACTTC. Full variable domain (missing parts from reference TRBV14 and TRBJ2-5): EAGVTQFPSHSVIEKGQTVTLRCDPISGHDNLYWYRRVMGKEIKFLLHFVKESKQDESGMPNNRFLAERTGGTYSTLKVQPAELEDSGVYFCASSQSSGRGGTQYFGPGTRLLVL.

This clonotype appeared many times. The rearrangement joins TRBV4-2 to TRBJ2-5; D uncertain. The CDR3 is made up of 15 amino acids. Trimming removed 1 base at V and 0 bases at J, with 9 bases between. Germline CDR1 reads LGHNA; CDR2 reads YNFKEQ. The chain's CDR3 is CASSQAMQDQETQYF. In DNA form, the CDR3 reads TGTGCCAGCAGCCAAGCGATGCAGGACCAAGAGACCCAGTACTTC.